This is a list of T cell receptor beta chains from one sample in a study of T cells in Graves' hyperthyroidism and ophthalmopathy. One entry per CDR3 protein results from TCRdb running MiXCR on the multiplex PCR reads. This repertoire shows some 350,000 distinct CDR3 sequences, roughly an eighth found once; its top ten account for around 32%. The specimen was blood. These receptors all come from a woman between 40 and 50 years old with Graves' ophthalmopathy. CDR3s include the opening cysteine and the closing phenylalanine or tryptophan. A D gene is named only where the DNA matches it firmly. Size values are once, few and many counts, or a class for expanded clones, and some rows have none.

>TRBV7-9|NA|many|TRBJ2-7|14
TGTGCCAGCAGCGCACTCGGCGGCAGCTACGAGCAGTACTTC
CASSALGGSYEQYF
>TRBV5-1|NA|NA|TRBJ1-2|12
TGCGCCAGCAGCCCCACCGGGGCAGGCTACACCTTC
CASSPTGAGYTF
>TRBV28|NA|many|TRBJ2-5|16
TGTGCCAGCAGCCTTGAGAGGGCCGCCCTCCAAGAGACCCAGTACTTC
CASSLERAALQETQYF
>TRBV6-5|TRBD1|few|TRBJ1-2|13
TGTGCCAGCAGTTGGACAGGGGGGAATGGCTACACCTTC
CASSWTGGNGYTF
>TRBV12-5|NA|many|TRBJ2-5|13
TGTGCTAGTGGTTTAGGGACTCAAGAGACCCAGTACTTC
CASGLGTQETQYF
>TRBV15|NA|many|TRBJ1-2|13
TGTGCCACCAGCTTAGGCAGTGACTATGGCTACACCTTC
CATSLGSDYGYTF
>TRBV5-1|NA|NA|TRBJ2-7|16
TGCGCCAGCAGCTTGGGGTTGGGACCACAAACCTACGAGCAGTACTTC
CASSLGLGPQTYEQYF
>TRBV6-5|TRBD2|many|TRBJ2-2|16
TGTGCCAGCAGTTACGGACTAGCGGGAGACACCGGGGAGCTGTTTTTT
CASSYGLAGDTGELFF
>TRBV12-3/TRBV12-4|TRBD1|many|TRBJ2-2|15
TGTGCCAGCAGTTTAGTGACAGGGGAAAACGGGGAGCTGTTTTTT
CASSLVTGENGELFF
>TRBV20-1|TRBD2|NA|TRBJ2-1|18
TGCAGTGCTAGGGGACCCCGCGGGACTAGCGGGCGATACAATGAGCAGTTCTTC
CSARGPRGTSGRYNEQFF
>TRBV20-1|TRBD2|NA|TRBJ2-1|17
TGCAGTGCTAGCAGCGGCGGGAGGGCCGACTCCTACAATGAGCAGTTCTTC
CSASSGGRADSYNEQFF
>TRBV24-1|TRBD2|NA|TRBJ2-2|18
TGTGCCACCGGCGAACAGGGACTAGCGGGGGGGCCTACCGGGGAGCTGTTTTTT
CATGEQGLAGGPTGELFF
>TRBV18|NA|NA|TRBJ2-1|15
TGTGCCAGCTCACCAGACAGGAACTCCTACAATGAGCAGTTCTTC
CASSPDRNSYNEQFF
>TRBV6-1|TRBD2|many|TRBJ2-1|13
TGTGCCAGCAGTCCCCAGGAAGAGCTAGCGGGATTCTTC
CASSPQEELAGFF
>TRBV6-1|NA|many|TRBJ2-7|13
TGTGCCAGCAGAGGCCATAGCTCCTACGAGCAGTACTTC
CASRGHSSYEQYF
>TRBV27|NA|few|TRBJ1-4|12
TGTGCCAGCGGCGCAAACGGGGAAAAACTGTTTTTT
CASGANGEKLFF
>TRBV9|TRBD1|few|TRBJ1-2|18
TGTGCCAGCAGCGCAAGCGCCGGGGGCAGGGGGAGAGACTATGGCTACACCTTC
CASSASAGGRGRDYGYTF
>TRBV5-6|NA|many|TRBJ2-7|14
TGTGCCAGCAGCTTTTGGGGGAGCTCCTACGAGCAGTACTTC
CASSFWGSSYEQYF
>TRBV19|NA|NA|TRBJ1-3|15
TGTGCCACCGCTCGACAGGCCACGTCTGGAAACACCATATATTTT
CATARQATSGNTIYF
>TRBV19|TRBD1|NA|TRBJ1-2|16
TGTGCCAGTAGAGTGTGGGGAGTGGACAGGGTCTATGGCTACACCTTC
CASRVWGVDRVYGYTF
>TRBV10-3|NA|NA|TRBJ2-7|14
TGTGCCATCAGTGGGAACGACCAAACCTACGAGCAGTACTTC
CAISGNDQTYEQYF
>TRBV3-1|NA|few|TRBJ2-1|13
TGTGCCAGCAGCCAAGCCAGGGCCGGTGAGCAGTTCTTC
CASSQARAGEQFF
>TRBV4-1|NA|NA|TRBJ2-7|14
TGCGCCAGCAGCCAAGAATGGGGTGTATACGAGCAGTACTTC
CASSQEWGVYEQYF
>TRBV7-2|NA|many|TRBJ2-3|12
TGTGCCAGCAGCGACGCCACAGATACGCAGTATTTT
CASSDATDTQYF
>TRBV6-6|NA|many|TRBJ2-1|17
TGTGCCAGCAGTTACTCCCGGGGGAGTTCCTACTACAATGAGCAGTTCTTC
CASSYSRGSSYYNEQFF
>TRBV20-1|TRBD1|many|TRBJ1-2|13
TGCAGTGCTAGGGGCGGGACAGGCTATGGCTACACCTTC
CSARGGTGYGYTF
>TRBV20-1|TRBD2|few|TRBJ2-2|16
TGCAGTGCTAGAGATGGGAGGCTAGCGGGGTCCGGGGAGCTGTTTTTT
CSARDGRLAGSGELFF
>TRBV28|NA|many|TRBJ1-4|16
TGTGCCACCCGACCTTGGAAGGTGCGAACTAATGAAAAACTGTTTTTT
CATRPWKVRTNEKLFF
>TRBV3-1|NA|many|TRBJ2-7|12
TGTGCCAGCAGCCAAGATTCCCACGAGCAGTACTTC
CASSQDSHEQYF